This T cell receptor beta chain was retrieved from a study of beta chain features in type 1 diabetes. Study-wide background: Cell yields, age and gender were similar between patients and healthy donors.

Trimming took 3 bases from V and 9 from J, leaving 13 bases between them. CDR3 size: 12 residues. Germline assignment: CDR1 SGHDT and CDR2 YYEEEE. This clone was observed a few times. Its antigen is still unknown. Regarding the study as a whole: Researchers report that Type 1 diabetes patients had moderately but significantly shorter TCRB CDR3s across all four CD4+ subsets. There were fewer insertions and more deletions at the VDJ junctions of type 1 diabetes patients. Sequencing used cDNA, and cells with high TCR expression could therefore be over-represented. Small HLA sub-analyses could not settle whether HLA shapes TCRB rearrangement.

Investigators reverse transcribed all isolated RNA, so they sequenced expressed TCRB transcripts. Here immunoSEQ multiplex PCR was the method, and the copy in TCRdb shows in-frame clones only, minus some. The data show a few hundred thousand clones, roughly 12% seen once. The source is a young woman with type 1 diabetes. This chain joins TRBV5-6 and TRBJ2-7; unclear D gene. Sequenced material: naive CD4+ T cells from blood. CDR3 amino acids: CASSSQAIGQYF. CDR3 sequence (DNA): TGTGCCAGCAGCTCCCAGGCAATCGGGCAGTACTTC.